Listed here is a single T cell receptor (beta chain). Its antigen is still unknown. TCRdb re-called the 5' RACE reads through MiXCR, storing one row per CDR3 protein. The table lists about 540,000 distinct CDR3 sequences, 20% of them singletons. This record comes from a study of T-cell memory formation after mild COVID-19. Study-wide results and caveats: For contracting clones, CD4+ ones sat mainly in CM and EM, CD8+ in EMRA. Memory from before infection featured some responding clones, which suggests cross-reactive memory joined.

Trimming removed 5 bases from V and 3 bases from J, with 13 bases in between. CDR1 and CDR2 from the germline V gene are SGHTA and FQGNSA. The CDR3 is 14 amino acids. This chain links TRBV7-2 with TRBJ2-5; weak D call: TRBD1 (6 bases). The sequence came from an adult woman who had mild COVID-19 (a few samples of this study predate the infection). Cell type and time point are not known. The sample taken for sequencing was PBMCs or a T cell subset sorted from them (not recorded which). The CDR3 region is CASSHPGQEETQYF. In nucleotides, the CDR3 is TGTGCCAGCAGCCACCCGGGACAAGAAGAGACCCAGTACTTC.